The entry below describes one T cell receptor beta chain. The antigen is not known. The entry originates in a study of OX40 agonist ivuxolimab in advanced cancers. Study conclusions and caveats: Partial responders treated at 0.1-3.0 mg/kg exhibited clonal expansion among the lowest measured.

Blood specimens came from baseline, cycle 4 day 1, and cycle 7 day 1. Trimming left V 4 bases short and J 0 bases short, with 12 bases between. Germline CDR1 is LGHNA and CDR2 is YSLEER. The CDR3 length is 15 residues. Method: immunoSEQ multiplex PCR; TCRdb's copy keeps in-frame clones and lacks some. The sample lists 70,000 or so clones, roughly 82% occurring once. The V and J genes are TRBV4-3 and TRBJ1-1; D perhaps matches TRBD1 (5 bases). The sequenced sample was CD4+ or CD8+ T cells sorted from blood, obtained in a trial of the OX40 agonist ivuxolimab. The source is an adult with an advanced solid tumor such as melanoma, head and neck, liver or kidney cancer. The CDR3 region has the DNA TGCGCCAGCAGCCCGGGTCGGGGCTTGAACACTGAAGCTTTCTTT. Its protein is CASSPGRGLNTEAFF.